The entry below gives a single T cell receptor (beta chain) sequence along with its context. The data belong to a study of control samples from healthy donors and cancer patients. Germline V gene data show CDR1 as LNHDA and CDR2 as SQIVND (reference sequence). V gave up 10 bases and J gave up 0 bases, with 16 bases separating them. The CDR3 is 14 amino acids. The method was immunoSEQ multiplex PCR; TCRdb's version includes in-frame clones alone and lacks a portion of them. This sample yields tens of thousands of clones, of which 91% are seen a single time; 22% belongs to the top ten. The J gene is TRBJ2-7, the V gene TRBV19; D remains unclear. The TCR originated in a middle-aged woman with head and neck cancer. The sample taken for sequencing was PBMCs. CDR3: CATAPAADSYEQYF. CDR3 nucleotides: TGTGCCACTGCCCCCGCGGCAGACTCCTACGAGCAGTACTTC.